Shown below are 7 T cell receptor beta chains from a single sample sequenced in a study of cytomegalovirus exposure and HLA in healthy donors. Some clones are missing from TCRdb's copy, which holds only in-frame ones; the method was immunoSEQ multiplex PCR. The sample records hundreds of thousands of clones, 86% being singletons. The sequenced sample was PBMCs. Receptors originate from a woman aged 18 to 35 in good health and CMV-seronegative.

The chain employs TRBV4-2 and TRBJ1-2; a possible D gene is TRBD1 (5 bases). The germline gives CDR1 LGHNA, CDR2 YNFKEQ. The ends were cut back, 5 bases at V and 6 bases at J, with 19 bases in the middle. The CDR3 is 15 amino acids. CDR3 sequence reads: CASSYKTSGDDGYTF. Written as DNA, the CDR3 is TGTGCCAGCAGCTATAAAACTTCGGGGGATGATGGCTACACCTTC.

The genes are TRBV27 and TRBJ1-4, with unresolved D. The germline V and J ends were trimmed by 3 bases and 3 bases, with 5 bases remaining between them. This CDR3 region has 13 residues. Germline-derived CDR1 and CDR2 are MNHEY and SMNVEV (reference sequence). The CDR3 coding sequence is TGTGCCAGCAGTTTCAGTTCTAATGAAAAACTGTTTTTT. This sequence encodes CASSFSSNEKLFF.

This rearrangement joins TRBV27 to TRBJ2-2; 9 bases agree with TRBD2. Germline assignment: CDR1 MNHEY and CDR2 SMNVEV (reference sequence). V lost 3 bases to trimming and J lost 4 bases; unmatched junction nucleotides: 9. The CDR3 sequence is 17 residues long. This CDR3 reads CASSFQLAGVPTGELFF. In nucleotides, the CDR3 is TGTGCCAGCAGTTTTCAGTTAGCGGGGGTTCCCACCGGGGAGCTGTTTTTT.

The rearrangement uses TRBV7-3 and TRBJ2-7, with 7 nucleotides matching TRBD1. The junction had 8 bases not matched to a gene; V was cut back by 5 bases and J by 7 bases. Germline-derived CDR1 and CDR2 are SGHTA and FQGTGA. This CDR3 contains 13 residues. CDR3 amino acids: CASSDRVSGEQYF. The CDR3 coding sequence is TGTGCCAGCAGCGACAGGGTATCGGGAGAGCAGTACTTC.

This clone has a handful of counts. The V gene is TRBV19, the J gene TRBJ2-7; 9 bases agree with TRBD2. Looked up from germline, CDR1 is LNHDA and CDR2 is SQIVND (reference sequence). The V gene end was trimmed by 1 base and the J gene end by 4 bases; junction bases not matched to a gene: 5. The CDR3 has 15 amino acids. CDR3 loop: CASSIGAGGVYEQYF. CDR3 sequence (DNA): TGTGCCAGTAGTATAGGAGCGGGAGGAGTATACGAGCAGTACTTC. Combining the CDR3 with reference TRBV19 and TRBJ2-7 gives the whole variable domain DGGITQSPKYLFRKEGQNVTLSCEQNLNHDAMYWYRQDPGQGLRLIYYSQIVNDFQKGDIAEGYSVSREKKESFPLTVTSAQKNPTAFYLCASSIGAGGVYEQYFGPGTRLTVT.

This clone was counted only a few times. The CDR3 spells CAWIRGNTIYF. In DNA, the CDR3 is TGTGCCTGGATTCGGGGAAACACCATATATTTT. This chain connects TRBV30 to TRBJ1-3; D is uncertain. CDR3 length: 11 amino acids. CDR1 is GTSNPN and CDR2 is SVGIG in the germline V gene (reference sequence). The V end was cut by 4 bases, the J end by 4 bases, with 5 bases between.

J is TRBJ1-4 and V is TRBV2; TRBD1 matches at 7 bases. With V trimmed by 2 bases and J by 5 bases, 2 bases remained unmatched. Germline V gene lookup returns CDR1 SNHLY and CDR2 FYNNEI. The CDR3 has 14 residues. CDR3 sequence reads: CASSERDRNEKLFF. CDR3 nucleotide sequence: TGTGCCAGCAGTGAAAGGGACAGAAATGAAAAACTGTTTTTT.